This T cell receptor (beta chain) was found in a study of tumor-infiltrating lymphocytes in primary liver carcinoma. Co-extraction of RNA and DNA was performed on roughly 17-32 mg of unsorted bulk tissue. Tumor samples each held over 80% viable tumor cells. Turning to this clonotype: A junction end diverges from the germline sequence, so it may reflect a read error.

The CDR3 is made up of 17 amino acids. The germline gives CDR1 SGHAT, CDR2 FQDESV (reference sequence). Making TCR beta cDNA involved around 500 ng total RNA and a constant-region primer. Nested multiplex PCR, run for three rounds with slightly modified ARM-PCR, yielded TCR beta libraries. Rounds one and two of PCR, each of 10 cycles, were primed with TRBV1-TRBV30 forward primers and a C-beta reverse primer. From the multiplex PCR reads, TCRdb called clonotypes with MiXCR, one entry per CDR3 protein. This sample has approximately 79,000 distinct CDR3 sequences, with about 70% found just once. The source material was liver tumor tissue from sampling region 4. Subset here: tumor region T4, right-lateral pole. The clonotype was recovered from a man between 40 and 49 years old with primary liver carcinoma and hepatitis B virus infection. The chain recombines TRBV11-1 with TRBJ2-1; 9 nucleotides line up with TRBD2. The CDR3 loop is CASSLGLAGEVDNEHFF. CDR3 nucleotide sequence: TGTGCAAGCAGCCTGGGACTAGCCGGGGAAGTTGACAATGAGCACTTCTTC.